The sequence of this TCR beta chain was determined in a study of blood T cell repertoires in COVID-19. CDR1 and CDR2 from the germline V gene are GTSNPN and SVGIG (reference sequence). Unmatched junction bases numbered 6, after V lost 5 bases and J lost 5 bases. The CDR3 consists of 14 residues. Generated by immunoSEQ multiplex PCR, the TCRdb table keeps only in-frame clones and is missing some. The sample yields 8,500 to 10,000 clones, around four fifths seen once. This clonotype originated in a human donor in a cohort sampled during active COVID-19. J is TRBJ2-3 and V is TRBV30; 11 bases are shared with TRBD1. The material sequenced was peripheral blood. Here the CDR3 reads CAWAPGQGGDTQYF. CDR3 in DNA: TGTGCCTGGGCCCCGGGACAGGGGGGAGATACGCAGTATTTT.